This is a list of T cell receptor beta chains from one sample in a study of T cells expressing NK-cell markers. With the 5' RACE reads reprocessed, TCRdb shows one record per CDR3 protein and no DNA. The listing records 140,000 to 150,000 distinct CDR3 sequences. Material: blood T cells: a sorted CD56 or NKG2C T cell subset, CD4+ or CD8+ T cells, or bulk PBMC T cells (not recorded which). These receptors came from a man between 18 and 29 years old in good health. Both conserved end residues are part of each CDR3. Where a row states a size, it is once, few, many or the class of an expanded clone; other rows omit it.

v_gene: TRBV4-3; j_gene: TRBJ2-3; abundance: .; CDR3aa: CASSPDRTGTDTQYF
v_gene: TRBV12-5; j_gene: TRBJ2-3; abundance: .; CDR3aa: CASGYSTDTQYF
v_gene: TRBV7-2; j_gene: TRBJ2-1; abundance: .; CDR3aa: CASSFGGEQFF
v_gene: TRBV6-5; j_gene: TRBJ2-3; abundance: .; CDR3aa: CASSYSEVGTTYF
v_gene: TRBV9; j_gene: TRBJ2-3; abundance: .; CDR3aa: CASSVRAGGTDTQYF
v_gene: TRBV5-1; j_gene: TRBJ2-7; abundance: .; CDR3aa: CASSVAALGQGYEQYF
v_gene: TRBV4-2; j_gene: TRBJ2-1; abundance: .; CDR3aa: CASSRPGLAGGERVNEQFF
v_gene: TRBV15; j_gene: TRBJ2-5; abundance: .; CDR3aa: CATSRIIDGGKETQYF
v_gene: TRBV5-1; j_gene: TRBJ1-2; abundance: .; CDR3aa: CASSMDRFYGYTF
v_gene: TRBV20-1; j_gene: TRBJ2-1; abundance: .; CDR3aa: CSAPGLDLTYNEQFF
v_gene: TRBV4-1; j_gene: TRBJ2-1; abundance: .; CDR3aa: CASSPLAGALNSYNEQFF
v_gene: TRBV23-1; j_gene: TRBJ2-1; abundance: .; CDR3aa: CASSHGGNEQFF
v_gene: TRBV6-6; j_gene: TRBJ2-1; abundance: .; CDR3aa: CASTITGYEQFF
v_gene: TRBV4-3; j_gene: TRBJ2-1; abundance: .; CDR3aa: CASSQERGSPYNEQFF
v_gene: TRBV12-3/TRBV12-4; j_gene: TRBJ2-5; abundance: .; CDR3aa: CASSLSLGSETQYF
v_gene: TRBV12-5; j_gene: TRBJ2-6; abundance: .; CDR3aa: CASPAGQVEPGANVLTF
v_gene: TRBV5-1; j_gene: TRBJ2-2; abundance: .; CDR3aa: CASSLVRGRGLANTGELFF
v_gene: TRBV12-3/TRBV12-4; j_gene: TRBJ1-5; abundance: .; CDR3aa: CASSPGWQPQHF
v_gene: TRBV7-9; j_gene: TRBJ2-1; abundance: .; CDR3aa: CASSQAREDSYNEQFF
v_gene: TRBV5-1; j_gene: TRBJ2-5; abundance: .; CDR3aa: CASDWTGGFQETQYF
v_gene: TRBV5-6; j_gene: TRBJ2-3; abundance: .; CDR3aa: CASSLGAGDADTQYF
v_gene: TRBV4-2; j_gene: TRBJ2-7; abundance: .; CDR3aa: CASSQGDSYEQYF
v_gene: TRBV20-1; j_gene: TRBJ2-7; abundance: .; CDR3aa: CSARAVRVGTSYEQYF
v_gene: TRBV29-1; j_gene: TRBJ1-2; abundance: .; CDR3aa: CSVELRHDGYTF
v_gene: TRBV20-1; j_gene: TRBJ2-1; abundance: .; CDR3aa: CSAFSGRDGEQFF
v_gene: TRBV5-8; j_gene: TRBJ1-5; abundance: .; CDR3aa: CASSFRGGNQPQHF
v_gene: TRBV10-3; j_gene: TRBJ2-1; abundance: .; CDR3aa: CAISESAVAGYNEQFF
v_gene: TRBV27; j_gene: TRBJ2-5; abundance: .; CDR3aa: CASRPGTSGMAAQYF
v_gene: TRBV27; j_gene: TRBJ2-2; abundance: .; CDR3aa: CASSLGTSGKNTGELFF
v_gene: TRBV7-2; j_gene: TRBJ2-5; abundance: .; CDR3aa: CASRFAGGETQYF
v_gene: TRBV5-1; j_gene: TRBJ2-1; abundance: .; CDR3aa: CASVSGSDYNEQFF
v_gene: TRBV28; j_gene: TRBJ2-1; abundance: .; CDR3aa: CASSQDTGSDEQFF
v_gene: TRBV7-8; j_gene: TRBJ2-1; abundance: .; CDR3aa: CASSLASSRTGFVDEQFF
v_gene: TRBV4-1; j_gene: TRBJ2-3; abundance: .; CDR3aa: CASSQDPQDTQYF
v_gene: TRBV12-3/TRBV12-4; j_gene: TRBJ2-1; abundance: .; CDR3aa: CASSFLERGHEQFF
v_gene: TRBV4-2; j_gene: TRBJ1-1; abundance: .; CDR3aa: CASSHRTGSTEAFF
v_gene: TRBV29-1; j_gene: TRBJ2-5; abundance: .; CDR3aa: CSVEDLGDSQETQYF
v_gene: TRBV12-3/TRBV12-4; j_gene: TRBJ2-7; abundance: .; CDR3aa: CASSYGTTYEQYF
v_gene: TRBV7-3; j_gene: TRBJ2-4; abundance: .; CDR3aa: CASSSLAGGQVPQYF
v_gene: TRBV28; j_gene: TRBJ2-5; abundance: .; CDR3aa: CASSLSVVTGTGKETQYF
v_gene: TRBV30; j_gene: TRBJ1-1; abundance: .; CDR3aa: CAWSVMMNTEAFF
v_gene: TRBV5-1; j_gene: TRBJ2-1; abundance: .; CDR3aa: CASSFALAGLGSYNEQFF
v_gene: TRBV12-5; j_gene: TRBJ2-2; abundance: .; CDR3aa: CASGRDRGHPGELFF
v_gene: TRBV7-2; j_gene: TRBJ2-1; abundance: .; CDR3aa: CASSFSGVPLNEQFF
v_gene: TRBV25-1; j_gene: TRBJ2-3; abundance: .; CDR3aa: CASIGQGVPDTQYF
v_gene: TRBV7-9; j_gene: TRBJ2-3; abundance: .; CDR3aa: CASSLRNWRQGADTQYF
v_gene: TRBV20-1; j_gene: TRBJ2-7; abundance: .; CDR3aa: CSASGTSGGSYEQYF
v_gene: TRBV30; j_gene: TRBJ1-5; abundance: .; CDR3aa: CAWSVEGREPQHF
v_gene: TRBV11-2; j_gene: TRBJ2-1; abundance: .; CDR3aa: CASSFLGLTTRGYNEQFF
v_gene: TRBV16; j_gene: TRBJ2-1; abundance: .; CDR3aa: CASSPSDWDEQFF
v_gene: TRBV27; j_gene: TRBJ2-7; abundance: .; CDR3aa: CASSTDREPVTPYEQYF
v_gene: TRBV29-1; j_gene: TRBJ2-1; abundance: medium-sized; CDR3aa: CSVGEEPPYNEQFF
v_gene: TRBV12-3/TRBV12-4; j_gene: TRBJ1-5; abundance: .; CDR3aa: CASSSPGTAGYQPQHF